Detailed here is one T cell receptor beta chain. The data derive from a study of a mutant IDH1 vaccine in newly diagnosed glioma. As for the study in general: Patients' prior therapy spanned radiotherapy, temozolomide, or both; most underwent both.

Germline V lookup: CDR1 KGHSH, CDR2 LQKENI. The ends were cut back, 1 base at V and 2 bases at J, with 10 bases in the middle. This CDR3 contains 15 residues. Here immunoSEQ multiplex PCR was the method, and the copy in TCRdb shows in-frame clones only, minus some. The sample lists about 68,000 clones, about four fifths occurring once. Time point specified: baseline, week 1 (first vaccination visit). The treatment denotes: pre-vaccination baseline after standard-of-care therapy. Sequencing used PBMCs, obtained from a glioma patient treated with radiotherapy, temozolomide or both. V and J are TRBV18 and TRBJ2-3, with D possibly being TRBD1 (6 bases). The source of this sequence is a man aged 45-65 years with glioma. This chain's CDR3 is CASSPQQGSTDTQYF. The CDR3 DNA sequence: TGTGCCAGCTCACCACAACAGGGATCCACAGATACGCAGTATTTT. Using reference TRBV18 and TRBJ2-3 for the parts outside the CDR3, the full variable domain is NAGVMQNPRHLVRRRGQEARLRCSPMKGHSHVYWYRQLPEEGLKFMVYLQKENIIDESGMPKERFSAEFPKEGPSILRIQQVVRGDSAAYFCASSPQQGSTDTQYFGPGTRLTVL.